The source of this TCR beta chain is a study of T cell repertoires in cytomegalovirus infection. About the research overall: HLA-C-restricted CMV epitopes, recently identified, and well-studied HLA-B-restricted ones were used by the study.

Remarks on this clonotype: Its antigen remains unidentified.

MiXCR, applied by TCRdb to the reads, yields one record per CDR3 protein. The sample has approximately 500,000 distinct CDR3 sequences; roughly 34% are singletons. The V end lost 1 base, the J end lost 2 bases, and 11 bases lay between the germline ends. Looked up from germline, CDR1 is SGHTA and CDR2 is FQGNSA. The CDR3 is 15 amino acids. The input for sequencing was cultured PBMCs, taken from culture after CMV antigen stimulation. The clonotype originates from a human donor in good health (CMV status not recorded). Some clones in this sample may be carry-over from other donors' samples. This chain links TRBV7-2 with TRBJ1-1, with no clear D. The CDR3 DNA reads TGTGCCAGCAGCTTAGTACCGTCAGAAAACACTGAAGCTTTCTTT. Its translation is CASSLVPSENTEAFF.